What follows are 30 T cell receptor beta chains derived from one specimen sequenced in a study of T cell repertoires in cytomegalovirus infection. Via MiXCR, TCRdb re-called the reads, giving one row per CDR3 protein. The table shows about 920,000 distinct CDR3 sequences, with 30% to 40% occurring only once. These TCRs are of unknown antigen specificity. The starting material was cultured CD8+ T cells from PBMCs, obtained from culture after CMV antigen stimulation. The receptors stem from a human donor in good health (CMV status not recorded). Some clones in this sample may be carry-over from other donors' samples.

This clonotype came up a few times. This could be a read error, since a much larger clone is one nucleotide away. This chain connects TRBV5-4 to TRBJ1-1, with unresolved D. CDR3 size: 13 residues. Trimming stripped 4 bases from V and 2 bases from J, with 9 bases between. CDR1 and CDR2 from the germline V gene are SGHNT and YYREEE (reference sequence). This CDR3 is CASSTDGNTEAFF. The CDR3 nucleotides are TGTGCCAGCAGCACGGACGGAAACACTGAAGCTTTCTTT.

The chain recombines TRBV10-3 with TRBJ2-5; 7 nucleotides match TRBD2. The CDR3 has 12 residues. Germline trimming cut 10 bases from V and 9 bases from J; bases unmatched to any gene: 11. Germline V CDR1 and CDR2: ENHRY, SYGVKD. Here the CDR3 DNA reads TGTGCCACTCGGGGGGATCAGACAGCCCAGTACTTC. Translating it yields CATRGDQTAQYF.

In this sample, this clonotype turned up a few times. The chain recombines TRBV2 with TRBJ2-1, with TRBD2 matching over 9 bases. Germline loops: CDR1 SNHLY, CDR2 FYNNEI. After removal of 7 bases from V and 0 bases from J, the junction contained 10 bases not matched to a gene. There are 17 residues in the CDR3. CDR3 protein: CASTGDLAGTSYNEQFF. CDR3 coding DNA: TGTGCCAGCACGGGCGATCTAGCGGGGACCTCCTACAATGAGCAGTTCTTC.

This clonotype occurred a few times. This rearrangement joins TRBV7-9 to TRBJ1-2; no clear D. CDR1 and CDR2 from the germline V gene are SEHNR and FQNEAQ (reference sequence). The CDR3 is 14 residues long. Trimming removed 1 base from V and 4 bases from J, with 10 bases in between. DNA of the CDR3: TGTGCCAGCAGCTTAGTAGCAGCAGCCTATGGCTACACCTTC. Its translation is CASSLVAAAYGYTF.

This clonotype was detected ten times or more. The V call is TRBV12-3 or TRBV12-4, the J call TRBJ1-1; 7 bases fit TRBD1. The CDR3 runs 12 residues. V trimming: 5 bases; J trimming: 4 bases; junction bases outside the gene matches: 1. CDR3 nucleotides: TGTGCCAGCAGTAACAGGGGCACTGAAGCTTTCTTT. Protein product: CASSNRGTEAFF.

The CDR3 protein is CASSLTGTPNTEAFF. The CDR3 bases are TGTGCCAGTAGCCTGACAGGGACTCCGAACACTGAAGCTTTCTTT. The rearrangement joins TRBV6-5 to TRBJ1-1, with 7 bases lining up with TRBD1. V lost 9 bases, J lost 1 base, and 11 bases stayed unmatched. The CDR3 length is 15 residues. Germline V gives CDR1 MNHEY, CDR2 SVGAGI.

This clonotype was seen only a few times. This chain joins TRBV6-5 and TRBJ2-3; TRBD2 is a possible D gene (6 bases). V was clipped by 0 bases and J by 5 bases, with 21 bases between them. The CDR3 is made up of 18 amino acids. CDR1 and CDR2 (germline): MNHEY, SVGAGI. The CDR3 region is CASSYSAAGASVEDTQYF. In nucleotides, the CDR3 is TGTGCCAGCAGTTACTCGGCCGCCGGGGCTAGCGTCGAAGATACGCAGTATTTT.

On this clonotype: A read error is possible here, since a much larger clone lies one base away. The chain employs TRBV7-6 and TRBJ2-6; D gene uncertain. The CDR3 consists of 17 residues. Germline V gene data show CDR1 as SGHVS and CDR2 as FNYEAQ. CDR3 coding DNA: TGTGCCAGCAGCTACAGCCCATTTAATTCTGGGACCAACGTCCTGACTTTC. It yields the protein CASSYSPFNSGTNVLTF.

This clonotype appeared many times. This chain links TRBV9 with TRBJ1-1; D unresolved. V was trimmed by 0 bases and J by 4 bases, leaving 7 bases between them. This CDR3 region has 13 residues. Germline V gene sequence: CDR1 SGDLS, CDR2 YYNGEE. CDR3 protein: CASSVGITTEAFF. CDR3 nucleotides: TGTGCCAGCAGCGTAGGGATCACCACTGAAGCTTTCTTT.

CDR3 protein: CASSLDRRKGAFF. The CDR3 DNA reads as TGTGCCAGCAGCTTGGACAGAAGGAAAGGAGCTTTCTTT. This chain links TRBV11-1 with TRBJ1-1; D might be TRBD1 (6 bases). The CDR3 runs to 13 residues. Germline V gives CDR1 SGHAT, CDR2 FQDESV (reference sequence). V was trimmed by 3 bases and J by 10 bases, leaving 15 bases between them.

As to this clonotype: Without the conserved terminal phenylalanine or tryptophan, this CDR3 likely stems from a read error. The chain uses TRBV7-3 and TRBJ1-3, with D tentatively TRBD1 (5 bases). Germline V gene lookup returns CDR1 SGHTA and CDR2 FQGTGA. The CDR3 runs 14 residues. Here the CDR3 reads CASSLTGGGNTIYS. The CDR3, as DNA: TGTGCCAGCAGCCTAACAGGAGGTGGAAACACCATATATTCT.

This clonotype was observed a few times. The V and J genes are TRBV10-3 and TRBJ1-4; D possibly corresponds to TRBD1 (5 bases). The V end lost 3 bases, the J end lost 2 bases, and 16 bases lay between the germline ends. Germline V CDR1 and CDR2: ENHRY, SYGVKD. The length of the CDR3 is 17 residues. The CDR3 DNA reads TGTGCCATCAGTGACCCAGAATCAGGGTGGACTAATGAAAAACTGTTTTTT. Encoded protein: CAISDPESGWTNEKLFF.

This rearrangement joins TRBV7-2 to TRBJ2-4; TRBD2 is a possible D gene (6 bases). Per the germline V gene, CDR1 is SGHTA and CDR2 is FQGNSA. The CDR3 runs to 18 residues. V lost 1 base, J lost 4 bases, and 20 bases lay in between. CDR3 in DNA: TGTGCCAGCAGCTTAGACCTAAACCGAGCGGGCGGAAAAAACATTCAGTACTTC. Protein: CASSLDLNRAGGKNIQYF.

This clonotype has only a few counts. V and J are TRBV12-3 or TRBV12-4 and TRBJ1-4, with D perhaps matching TRBD1 (5 bases). This CDR3 has 14 residues. The V and J ends lost 2 bases and 6 bases respectively, with 10 bases between them. CDR3 region: CASSLWGGHEKLFF. The CDR3 DNA follows: TGTGCCAGCAGTTTATGGGGGGGTCATGAAAAACTGTTTTTT.

This clonotype was seen only a few times. V gene TRBV28 combines with J gene TRBJ1-2, with D possibly TRBD1 on 6 matching bases. Trimming removed 10 bases from V and 6 bases from J, with 30 bases in between. The CDR3 spans 17 residues. CDR1 and CDR2 (germline): MDHEN, SYDVKM. Written as DNA, the CDR3 is TGTGCCACACACTCCCGGGACAACCCCCTAGTCACTCATGGCTACACCTTC. It encodes CATHSRDNPLVTHGYTF.

The chain has TRBV5-1 and TRBJ1-1; TRBD1 might be the D (6 bases). V was clipped by 3 bases and J by 10 bases, with 10 bases between them. Germline CDR1 is SGHRS and CDR2 is YFSETQ. The CDR3 extends over 11 amino acids. CDR3 DNA: TGCGCCAGCAGCTCGGGACATGGAGCTTTCTTT. It codes for CASSSGHGAFF.

V gene TRBV5-1 combines with J gene TRBJ1-2; 7 bases align to TRBD1. CDR1 SGHRS and CDR2 YFSETQ come from the germline V gene. Unmatched junction bases numbered 4, after V lost 2 bases and J lost 3 bases. The CDR3 contains 14 residues. CDR3: CASSLLDRDYGYTF. The CDR3 DNA reads TGCGCCAGCAGCTTACTCGACAGGGACTATGGCTACACCTTC. Supplemented by reference TRBV5-1 and TRBJ1-2, the full variable domain reads KAGVTQTPRYLIKTRGQQVTLSCSPISGHRSVSWYQQTPGQGLQFLFEYFSETQRNKGNFPGRFSGRQFSNSRSEMNVSTLELGDSALYLCASSLLDRDYGYTFGSGTRLTVV.

This clonotype has a handful of counts. In DNA, the CDR3 is TGTGCCAGCAGCCCAAACCCGACTAGCGGTAGCACAGATACGCAGTATTTT. This codes for CASSPNPTSGSTDTQYF. The chain recombines TRBV4-2 with TRBJ2-3, with 9 bases that match TRBD2. J lost 0 bases, V lost 4 bases, and 8 bases had no gene match. CDR1 is LGHNA and CDR2 is YNFKEQ in the germline V gene. The CDR3 has 17 amino acids.

This clonotype was counted many times. V is TRBV7-2 and J is TRBJ2-5, with 7 bases aligning to TRBD2. The CDR3 is 18 amino acids. Germline CDR1 is SGHTA and CDR2 is FQGNSA. Losses at the gene ends were 0 bases for V and 0 bases for J; bases not matched to a gene: 10. The CDR3: CASSLALGLVAYQETQYF. The CDR3 nucleotides are TGTGCCAGCAGCTTAGCGCTCGGACTAGTCGCGTACCAAGAGACCCAGTACTTC.

There are many counts of this clonotype. The chain combines TRBV27 with TRBJ1-1; 8 bases align to TRBD1. J was trimmed by 0 bases and V by 5 bases; bases with no gene match: 2. The CDR3 contains 14 residues. Germline loops: CDR1 MNHEY, CDR2 SMNVEV (reference sequence). The CDR3 DNA follows: TGTGCCAGCAGTCTGGGACAGGTGAACACTGAAGCTTTCTTT. Its protein is CASSLGQVNTEAFF.

The rearrangement links TRBV6-4 to TRBJ2-3; no definite D call. Trimming stripped 4 bases from V and 2 bases from J, with 7 bases between. Germline V CDR1 and CDR2: MRHNA, SNTAGT. The CDR3 runs 13 residues. This chain's CDR3 is CASSGWPTDTQYF. The CDR3 region has the DNA TGTGCCAGCAGTGGGTGGCCCACAGATACGCAGTATTTT.

This clonotype occurred a few times. V usage is TRBV27 and J usage is TRBJ2-3, with 12 bases matching TRBD2. From germline, CDR1 is MNHEY and CDR2 SMNVEV (reference sequence). V lost 5 bases and J lost 5; bases outside the gene matches: 8. This CDR3 is 16 amino acids long. CDR3: CASSRWTSGTGDTQYF. The CDR3 DNA sequence: TGTGCCAGCAGTAGATGGACTAGCGGGACGGGAGATACGCAGTATTTT.

The genes are TRBV4-3 and TRBJ2-7, with unresolved D. Germline values: CDR1 LGHNA, CDR2 YSLEER. The CDR3 is made up of 11 amino acids. Trimming removed 1 base at V and 5 bases at J, with 3 bases between. CDR3: CASSQADEQYF. In DNA, the CDR3 is TGCGCCAGCAGCCAAGCTGACGAGCAGTACTTC.

The V and J genes are TRBV6-1 and TRBJ2-1; TRBD1 agrees at 9 bases. The CDR3 length is 14 residues. Germline CDR1 reads MNHNS; CDR2 reads SASEGT. V was pared by 5 bases and J by 6 bases, with 5 bases of the junction left unmatched. The CDR3 DNA reads as TGTGCCAGCAGTCTGACAGGGGGATTCAATGAGCAGTTCTTC. This gives the protein CASSLTGGFNEQFF.

This clonotype was recorded a few times. V gene TRBV7-9 combines with J gene TRBJ1-1, with TRBD1 as a possible D gene (5 bases). This CDR3 is built from 17 residues. The ends were cut back, 3 bases at V and 0 bases at J, with 17 bases in the middle. Germline V lookup: CDR1 SEHNR, CDR2 FQNEAQ (reference sequence). CDR3 nucleotide sequence: TGTGCCAGCAGCTTTCCCCAACAGGCACCCTTGAACACTGAAGCTTTCTTT. It yields the protein CASSFPQQAPLNTEAFF.

This clonotype has a handful of counts. The chain recombines TRBV6-2 or TRBV6-3 with TRBJ2-1; D is undetermined. Germline lookup yields CDR1 MNHEY and CDR2 SVGEGT. The CDR3 runs 16 residues. Trimming pared 0 bases from V and 1 base from J, leaving 10 bases between. DNA for the CDR3: TGTGCCAGCAGTTACTCGATCGACTTTTCCTACAATGAGCAGTTCTTC. As protein: CASSYSIDFSYNEQFF.

At least ten counts were recorded for this clonotype. The V and J genes are TRBV3-1 and TRBJ1-2; no firm D call. The CDR3 sequence is 14 residues long. CDR1 is LGHDT and CDR2 is YNNKEL in the germline V gene (reference sequence). Trimming cost V 4 bases and J 8 bases, with 17 bases left between them. The CDR3 DNA reads TGTGCCAGCAGCCCTCCCGGCGGGGATGGGGGCTACACCTTC. This encodes CASSPPGGDGGYTF.

In this sample, this clonotype turned up a few times. This chain joins TRBV4-1 and TRBJ2-3; a weak D match, TRBD1 (6 bases). Between the trimmed V and J ends, which lost 0 bases and 4 bases, there was a span of 11 bases. This CDR3 is 15 amino acids long. Germline V gene data show CDR1 as MGHRA and CDR2 as YSYEKL. The CDR3 sequence: CASSQDLGAADTQYF. The CDR3 DNA reads as TGCGCCAGCAGCCAAGATCTGGGGGCGGCAGATACGCAGTATTTT.

Written as DNA, the CDR3 is TGTGCCAGCAGCGTAGAGACAGAAGCCAATGAGCAGTTCTTC. Protein: CASSVETEANEQFF. The J gene is TRBJ2-1, the V gene TRBV9, with D tentatively TRBD1 (5 bases). Trimming cost V 0 bases and J 6 bases, with 10 bases left between them. The CDR3 consists of 14 residues. The germline V gene encodes CDR1 SGDLS and CDR2 YYNGEE.

The chain has TRBV11-3 and TRBJ2-1; D is possibly TRBD2 (5 bases). The ends were cut back, 6 bases at V and 0 bases at J, with 18 bases in the middle. The CDR3 consists of 17 residues. Germline V gene lookup returns CDR1 SGHNT and CDR2 YENEEA. CDR3 DNA sequence: TGTGCCAGCAGTCACCGGGGAGTACCCAGCTCCTACAATGAGCAGTTCTTC. This sequence encodes CASSHRGVPSSYNEQFF.